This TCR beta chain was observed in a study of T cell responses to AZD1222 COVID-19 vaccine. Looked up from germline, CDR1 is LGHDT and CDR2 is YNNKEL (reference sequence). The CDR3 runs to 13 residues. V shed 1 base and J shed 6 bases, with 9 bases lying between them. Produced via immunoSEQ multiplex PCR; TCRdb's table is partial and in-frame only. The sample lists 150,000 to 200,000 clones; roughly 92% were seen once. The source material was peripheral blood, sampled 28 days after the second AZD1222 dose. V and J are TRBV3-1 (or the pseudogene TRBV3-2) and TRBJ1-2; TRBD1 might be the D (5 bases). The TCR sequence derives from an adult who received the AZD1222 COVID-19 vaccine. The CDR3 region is CASSQVTGDGYTF. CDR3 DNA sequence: TGTGCCAGCAGCCAAGTAACAGGAGATGGCTACACCTTC.